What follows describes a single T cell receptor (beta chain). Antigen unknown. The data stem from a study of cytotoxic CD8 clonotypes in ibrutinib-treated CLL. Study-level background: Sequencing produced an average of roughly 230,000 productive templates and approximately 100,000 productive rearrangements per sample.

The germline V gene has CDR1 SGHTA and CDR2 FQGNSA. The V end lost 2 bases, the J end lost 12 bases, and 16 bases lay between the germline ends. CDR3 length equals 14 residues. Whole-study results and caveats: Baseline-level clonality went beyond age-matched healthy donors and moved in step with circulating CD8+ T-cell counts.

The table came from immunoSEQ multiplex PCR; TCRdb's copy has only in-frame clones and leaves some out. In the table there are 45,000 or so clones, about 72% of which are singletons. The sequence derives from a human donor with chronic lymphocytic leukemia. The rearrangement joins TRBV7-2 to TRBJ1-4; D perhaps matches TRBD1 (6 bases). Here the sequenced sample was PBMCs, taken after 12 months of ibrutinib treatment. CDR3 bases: TGTGCCAGCAGCTTAAAGGAGGGAACAGGGCAACTGTTTTTT. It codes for CASSLKEGTGQLFF.